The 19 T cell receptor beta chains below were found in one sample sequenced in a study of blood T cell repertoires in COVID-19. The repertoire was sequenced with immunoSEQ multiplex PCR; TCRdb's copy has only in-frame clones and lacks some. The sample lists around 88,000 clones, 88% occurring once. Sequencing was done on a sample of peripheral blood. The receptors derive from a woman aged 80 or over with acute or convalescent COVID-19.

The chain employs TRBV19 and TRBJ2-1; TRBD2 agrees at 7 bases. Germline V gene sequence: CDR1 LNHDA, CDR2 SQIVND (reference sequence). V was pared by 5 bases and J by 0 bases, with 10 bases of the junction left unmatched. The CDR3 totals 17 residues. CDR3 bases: TGTGCCAGTAGTTCTCTAGCGGAGGGAAGCTCCTACAATGAGCAGTTCTTC. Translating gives CASSSLAEGSSYNEQFF.

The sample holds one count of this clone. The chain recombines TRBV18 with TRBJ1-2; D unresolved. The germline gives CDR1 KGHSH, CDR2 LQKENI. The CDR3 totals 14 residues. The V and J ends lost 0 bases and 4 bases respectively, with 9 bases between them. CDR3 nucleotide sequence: TGTGCCAGCTCACCACCGGGAGCATCCTATGGCTACACCTTC. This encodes CASSPPGASYGYTF. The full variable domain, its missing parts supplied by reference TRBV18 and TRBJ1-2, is NAGVMQNPRHLVRRRGQEARLRCSPMKGHSHVYWYRQLPEEGLKFMVYLQKENIIDESGMPKERFSAEFPKEGPSILRIQQVVRGDSAAYFCASSPPGASYGYTFGSGTRLTVV.

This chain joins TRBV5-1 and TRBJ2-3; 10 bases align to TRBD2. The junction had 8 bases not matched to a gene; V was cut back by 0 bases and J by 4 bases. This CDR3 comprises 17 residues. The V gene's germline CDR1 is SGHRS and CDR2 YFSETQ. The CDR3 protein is CASSLVASGSGADTQYF. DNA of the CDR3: TGCGCCAGCAGCTTGGTGGCTAGCGGGAGTGGGGCAGATACGCAGTATTTT.

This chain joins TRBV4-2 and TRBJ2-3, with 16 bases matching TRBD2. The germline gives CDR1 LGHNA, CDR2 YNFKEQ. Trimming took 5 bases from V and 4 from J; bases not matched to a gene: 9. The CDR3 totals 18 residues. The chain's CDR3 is CASSSPGGLAGGPDTQYF. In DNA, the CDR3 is TGTGCCAGCAGCTCACCTGGGGGACTAGCGGGGGGGCCAGATACGCAGTATTTT.

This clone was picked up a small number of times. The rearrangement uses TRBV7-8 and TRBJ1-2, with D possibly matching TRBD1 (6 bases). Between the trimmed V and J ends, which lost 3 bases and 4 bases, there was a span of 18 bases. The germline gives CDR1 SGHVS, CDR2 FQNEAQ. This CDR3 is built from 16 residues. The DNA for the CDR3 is TGTGCCAGCAGCTTCGCTAGCGGGGGGGCCCCCTATGGCTACACCTTC. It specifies CASSFASGGAPYGYTF.

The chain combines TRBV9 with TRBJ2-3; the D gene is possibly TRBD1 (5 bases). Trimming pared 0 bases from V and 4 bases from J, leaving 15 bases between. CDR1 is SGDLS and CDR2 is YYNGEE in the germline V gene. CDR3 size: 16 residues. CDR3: CASSVGAGSLSDTQYF. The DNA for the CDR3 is TGTGCCAGCAGCGTAGGGGCAGGGTCGTTATCAGATACGCAGTATTTT.

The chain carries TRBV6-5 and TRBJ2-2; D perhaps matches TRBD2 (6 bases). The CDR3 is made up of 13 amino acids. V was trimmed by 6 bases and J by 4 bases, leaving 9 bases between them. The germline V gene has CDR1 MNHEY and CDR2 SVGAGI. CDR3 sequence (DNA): TGTGCCAGCAGCAGCGGGTTCACCGGGGAGCTGTTTTTT. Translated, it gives CASSSGFTGELFF.

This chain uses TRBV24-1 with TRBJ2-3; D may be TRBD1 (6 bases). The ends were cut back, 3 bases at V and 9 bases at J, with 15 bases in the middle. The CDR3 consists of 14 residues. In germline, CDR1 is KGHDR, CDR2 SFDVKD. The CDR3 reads CATSDAGASLTQYF. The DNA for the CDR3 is TGTGCCACCAGTGATGCAGGGGCATCCCTGACGCAGTATTTT.

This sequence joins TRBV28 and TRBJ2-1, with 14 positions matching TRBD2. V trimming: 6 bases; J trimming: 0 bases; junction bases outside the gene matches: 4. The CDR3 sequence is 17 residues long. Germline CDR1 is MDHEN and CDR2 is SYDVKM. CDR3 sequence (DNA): TGTGCCAGCAGCCCGGGACTAGCGGGAGCCTCCTACAATGAGCAGTTCTTC. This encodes CASSPGLAGASYNEQFF.

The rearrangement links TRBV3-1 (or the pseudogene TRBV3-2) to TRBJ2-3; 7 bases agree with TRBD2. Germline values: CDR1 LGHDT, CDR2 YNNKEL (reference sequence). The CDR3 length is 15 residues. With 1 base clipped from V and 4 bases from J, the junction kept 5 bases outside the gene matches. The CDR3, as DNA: TGTGCCAGCAGCCAAGGGGGGGGGAGCTCAGATACGCAGTATTTT. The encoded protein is CASSQGGGSSDTQYF.

The CDR3 loop is CASSFGLAGGYEQYF. The CDR3 nucleotides read TGTGCCAGCAGCTTTGGACTAGCGGGGGGCTACGAGCAGTACTTC. The chain carries TRBV7-2 and TRBJ2-7; 14 nucleotides line up with TRBD2. The trim removed 3 bases at V and 3 bases at J, leaving 1 base unmatched. Germline V gene lookup returns CDR1 SGHTA and CDR2 FQGNSA. The CDR3 spans 15 residues.

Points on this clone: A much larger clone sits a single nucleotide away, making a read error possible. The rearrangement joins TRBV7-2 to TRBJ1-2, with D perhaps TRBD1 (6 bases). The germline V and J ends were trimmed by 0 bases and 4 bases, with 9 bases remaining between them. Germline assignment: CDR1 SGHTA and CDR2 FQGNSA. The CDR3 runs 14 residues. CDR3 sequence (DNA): TGTGCCAGCAGCTTAGCGCAGGGGACCTATGGCTACACCTTC. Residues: CASSLAQGTYGYTF.

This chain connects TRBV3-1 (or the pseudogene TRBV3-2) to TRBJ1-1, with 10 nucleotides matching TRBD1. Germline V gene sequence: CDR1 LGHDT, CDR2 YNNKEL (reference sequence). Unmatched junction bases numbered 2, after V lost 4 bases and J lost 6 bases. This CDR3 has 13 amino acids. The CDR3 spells CASSRGQGAEAFF. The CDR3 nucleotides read TGTGCCAGCAGCCGAGGACAGGGGGCTGAAGCTTTCTTT.

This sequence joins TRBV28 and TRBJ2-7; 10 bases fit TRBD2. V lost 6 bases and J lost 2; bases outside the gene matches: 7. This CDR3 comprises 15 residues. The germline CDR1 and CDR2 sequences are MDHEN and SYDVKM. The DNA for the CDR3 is TGTGCCAGCAGCTCAAGCGGGAGGGGGACCTACGAGCAGTACTTC. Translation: CASSSSGRGTYEQYF.

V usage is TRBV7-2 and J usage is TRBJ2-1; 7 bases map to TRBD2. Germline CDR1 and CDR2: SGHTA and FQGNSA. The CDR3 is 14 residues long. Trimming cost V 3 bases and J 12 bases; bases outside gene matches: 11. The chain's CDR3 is CASSLVPRGRGQFF. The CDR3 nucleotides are TGTGCCAGCAGCTTGGTGCCAAGAGGGAGGGGGCAGTTCTTC.

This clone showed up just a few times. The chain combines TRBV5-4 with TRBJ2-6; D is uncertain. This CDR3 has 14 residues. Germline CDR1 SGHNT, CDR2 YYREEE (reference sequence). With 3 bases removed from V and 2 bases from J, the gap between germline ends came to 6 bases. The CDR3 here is CASSSQTGANVLTF. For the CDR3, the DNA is TGTGCCAGCAGCTCGCAGACTGGGGCCAACGTCCTGACTTTC.

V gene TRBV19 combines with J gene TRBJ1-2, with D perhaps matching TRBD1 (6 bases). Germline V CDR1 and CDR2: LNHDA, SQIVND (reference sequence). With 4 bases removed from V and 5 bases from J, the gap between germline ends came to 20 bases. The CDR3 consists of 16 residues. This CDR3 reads CASSNGRQALFYGYTF. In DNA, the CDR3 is TGTGCCAGTAGTAATGGGCGACAGGCCCTTTTTTATGGCTACACCTTC.

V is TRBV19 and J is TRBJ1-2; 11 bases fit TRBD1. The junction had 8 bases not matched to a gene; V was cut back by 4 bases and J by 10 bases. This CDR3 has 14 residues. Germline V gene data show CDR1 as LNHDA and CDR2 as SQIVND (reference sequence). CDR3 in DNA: TGTGCCAGTAGTACGCCTAGGACAGGGGGCGTCTACACCTTC. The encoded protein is CASSTPRTGGVYTF.

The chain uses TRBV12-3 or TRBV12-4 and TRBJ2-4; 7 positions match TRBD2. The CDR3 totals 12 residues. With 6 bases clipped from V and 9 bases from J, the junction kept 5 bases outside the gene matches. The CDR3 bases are TGTGCCAGCAGCCTGACTAGCTTCATTCAGTACTTC. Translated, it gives CASSLTSFIQYF.